The 5 T cell receptor beta chains below were found in one sample sequenced in a study of beta chain features in type 1 diabetes. Reverse transcription of all isolated RNA meant that expressed TCRB transcripts were sequenced. Sequencing used immunoSEQ multiplex PCR; TCRdb keeps in-frame clones, though not all of them. Here the sample spans 65,000 to 100,000 clones, under 35% being singletons. Sequences were obtained from stem cell memory CD4+ T cells from blood. Receptor source: a young woman in good health.

V is TRBV6-6 and J is TRBJ1-1; D not resolved. V was pared by 8 bases and J by 6 bases, with 10 bases between. Germline loops: CDR1 MNHNY, CDR2 SVGAGI (reference sequence). This CDR3 has 11 residues. The DNA for the CDR3 is TGTGCCAGCTTGAGAAGCGCTGAAGCTTTCTTT. This gives the protein CASLRSAEAFF.

This clone has only a few counts. This chain connects TRBV29-1 to TRBJ2-1, with 7 bases fitting TRBD2. Unmatched junction bases numbered 10, after V lost 2 bases and J lost 9 bases. This CDR3 region has 14 residues. Germline-derived CDR1 and CDR2 are SQVTM and ANQGSEA. The CDR3 DNA reads as TGCAGCGTTGAAATGAGTGCAGGGAGGGGTGAGCAGTTCTTC. It specifies CSVEMSAGRGEQFF.

This clone was observed a handful of times. CDR3 region: CASSLQGNTEAFF. The DNA for the CDR3 is TGTGCCAGCAGCCTACAGGGAAACACTGAAGCTTTCTTT. The chain employs TRBV7-9 and TRBJ1-1, with D perhaps matching TRBD1 (6 bases). This CDR3 contains 13 residues. The V and J ends lost 5 bases and 2 bases respectively, with 9 bases between them. Germline CDR1 reads SEHNR; CDR2 reads FQNEAQ (reference sequence).

This clone was seen a few times. V gene TRBV9 combines with J gene TRBJ2-7, with D unclear. V was cut by 0 bases and J by 5 bases, with 15 bases left in between. There are 15 residues in the CDR3. Germline values: CDR1 SGDLS, CDR2 YYNGEE. CDR3: CASSVGTGTTNEQYF. Written as DNA, the CDR3 is TGTGCCAGCAGCGTAGGAACGGGTACGACCAACGAGCAGTACTTC. Full variable domain (missing parts from reference TRBV9 and TRBJ2-7): DSGVTQTPKHLITATGQRVTLRCSPRSGDLSVYWYQQSLDQGLQFLIQYYNGEERAKGNILERFSAQQFPDLHSELNLSSLELGDSALYFCASSVGTGTTNEQYFGPGTRLTVT.

This clone has only a few counts. The J gene is TRBJ1-4, the V gene TRBV7-2, with 8 bases matching TRBD1. Losses at the gene ends were 2 bases for V and 6 bases for J; bases not matched to a gene: 2. The germline CDR1 and CDR2 sequences are SGHTA and FQGNSA. The CDR3 sequence is 14 residues long. CDR3 protein: CASSLQGAHEKLFF. The CDR3 DNA follows: TGTGCCAGCAGCTTACAGGGGGCGCATGAAAAACTGTTTTTT.